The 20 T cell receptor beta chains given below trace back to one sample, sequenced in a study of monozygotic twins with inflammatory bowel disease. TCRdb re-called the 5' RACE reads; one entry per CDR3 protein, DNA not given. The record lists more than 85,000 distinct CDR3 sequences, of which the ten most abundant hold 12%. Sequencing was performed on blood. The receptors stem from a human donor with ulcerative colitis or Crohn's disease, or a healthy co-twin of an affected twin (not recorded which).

The CDR3 loop is CASSIAPGQNVPQHF. This chain uses TRBV19 with TRBJ1-5; the D gene TCRdb calls, TRBD1, cannot be checked with no DNA. The CDR3 runs 15 residues. Germline V CDR1 and CDR2: LNHDA, SQIVND (reference sequence).

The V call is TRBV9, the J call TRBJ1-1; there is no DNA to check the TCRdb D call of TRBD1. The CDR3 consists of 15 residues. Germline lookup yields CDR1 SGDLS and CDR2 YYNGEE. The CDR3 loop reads CASSGRGGMNTEAFF.

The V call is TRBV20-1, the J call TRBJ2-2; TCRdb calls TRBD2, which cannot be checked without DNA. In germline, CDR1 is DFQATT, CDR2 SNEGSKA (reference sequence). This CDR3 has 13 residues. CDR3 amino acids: CSAVGRGTGELFF.

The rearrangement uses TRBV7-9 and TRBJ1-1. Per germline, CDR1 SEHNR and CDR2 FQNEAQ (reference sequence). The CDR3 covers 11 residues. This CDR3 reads CASSLVGEAFF.

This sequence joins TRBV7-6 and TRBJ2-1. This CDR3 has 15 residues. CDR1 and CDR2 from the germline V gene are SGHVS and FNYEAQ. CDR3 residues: CASSLGPLSYNEQFF. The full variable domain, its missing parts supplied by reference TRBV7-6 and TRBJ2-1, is GAGVSQSPRYKVTKRGQDVALRCDPISGHVSLYWYRQALGQGPEFLTYFNYEAQQDKSGLPNDRFSAERPEGSISTLTIQRTEQRDSAMYRCASSLGPLSYNEQFFGPGTRLTVL.

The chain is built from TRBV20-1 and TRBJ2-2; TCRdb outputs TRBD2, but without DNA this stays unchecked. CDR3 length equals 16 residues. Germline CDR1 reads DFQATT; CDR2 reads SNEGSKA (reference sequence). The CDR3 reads CSARDRLAGESGELFF.

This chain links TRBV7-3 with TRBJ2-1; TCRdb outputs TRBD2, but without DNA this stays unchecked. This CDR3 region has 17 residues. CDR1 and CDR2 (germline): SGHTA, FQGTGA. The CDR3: CASSLLSGLADYNEQFF.

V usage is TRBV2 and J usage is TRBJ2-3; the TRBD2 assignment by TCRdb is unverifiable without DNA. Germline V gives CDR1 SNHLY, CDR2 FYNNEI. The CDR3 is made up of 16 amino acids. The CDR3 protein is CASSGGLARRTDTQYF.

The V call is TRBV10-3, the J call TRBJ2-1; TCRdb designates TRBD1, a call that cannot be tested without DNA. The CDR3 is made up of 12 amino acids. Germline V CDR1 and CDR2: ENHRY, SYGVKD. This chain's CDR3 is CAIRGQGNEQFF.

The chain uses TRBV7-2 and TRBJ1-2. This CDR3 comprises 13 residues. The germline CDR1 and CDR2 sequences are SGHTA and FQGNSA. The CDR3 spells CASSQNQIYGYTF. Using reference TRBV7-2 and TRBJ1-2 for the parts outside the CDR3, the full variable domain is GAGVSQSPSNKVTEKGKDVELRCDPISGHTALYWYRQSLGQGLEFLIYFQGNSAPDKSGLPSDRFSAERTGGSVSTLTIQRTQQEDSAVYLCASSQNQIYGYTFGSGTRLTVV.

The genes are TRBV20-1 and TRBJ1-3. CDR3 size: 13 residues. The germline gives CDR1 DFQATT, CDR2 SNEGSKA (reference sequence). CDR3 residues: CSAPAFSGNTIYF.

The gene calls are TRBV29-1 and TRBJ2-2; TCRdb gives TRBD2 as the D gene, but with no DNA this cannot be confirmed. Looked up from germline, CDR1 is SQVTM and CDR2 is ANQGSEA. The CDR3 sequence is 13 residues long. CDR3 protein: CSVVAGNTGELFF.

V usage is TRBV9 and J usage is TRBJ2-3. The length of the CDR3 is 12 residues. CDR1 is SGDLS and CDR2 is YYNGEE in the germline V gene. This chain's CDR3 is CASSVRSDTQYF.

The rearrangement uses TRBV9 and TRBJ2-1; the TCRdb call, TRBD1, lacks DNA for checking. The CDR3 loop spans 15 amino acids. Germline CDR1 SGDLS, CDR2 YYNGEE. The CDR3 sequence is CASSVEPGGYSEQFF.

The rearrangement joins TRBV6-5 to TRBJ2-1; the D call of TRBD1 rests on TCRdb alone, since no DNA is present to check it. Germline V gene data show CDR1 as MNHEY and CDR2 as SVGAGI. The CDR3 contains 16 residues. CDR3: CASSPGGGRVTYEQFF.

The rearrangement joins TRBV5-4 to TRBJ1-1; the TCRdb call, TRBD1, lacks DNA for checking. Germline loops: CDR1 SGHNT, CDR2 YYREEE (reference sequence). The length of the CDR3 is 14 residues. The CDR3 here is CASSRLGVGTEAFF.

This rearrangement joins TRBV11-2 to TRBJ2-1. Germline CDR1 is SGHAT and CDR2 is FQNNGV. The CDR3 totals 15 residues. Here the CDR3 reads CASSLGLENGNEQFF.

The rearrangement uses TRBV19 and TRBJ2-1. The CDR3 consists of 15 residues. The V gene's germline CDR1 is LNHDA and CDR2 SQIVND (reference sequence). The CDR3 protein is CASSIQVSSYNEQFF.

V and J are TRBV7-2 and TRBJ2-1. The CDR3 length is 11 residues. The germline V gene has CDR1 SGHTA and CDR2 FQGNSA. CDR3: CASSQSHEQFF.

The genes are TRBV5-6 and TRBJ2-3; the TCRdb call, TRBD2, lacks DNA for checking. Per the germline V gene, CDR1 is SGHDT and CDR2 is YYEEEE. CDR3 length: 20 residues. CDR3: CASSLEVLAGGLYGTDTQYF.